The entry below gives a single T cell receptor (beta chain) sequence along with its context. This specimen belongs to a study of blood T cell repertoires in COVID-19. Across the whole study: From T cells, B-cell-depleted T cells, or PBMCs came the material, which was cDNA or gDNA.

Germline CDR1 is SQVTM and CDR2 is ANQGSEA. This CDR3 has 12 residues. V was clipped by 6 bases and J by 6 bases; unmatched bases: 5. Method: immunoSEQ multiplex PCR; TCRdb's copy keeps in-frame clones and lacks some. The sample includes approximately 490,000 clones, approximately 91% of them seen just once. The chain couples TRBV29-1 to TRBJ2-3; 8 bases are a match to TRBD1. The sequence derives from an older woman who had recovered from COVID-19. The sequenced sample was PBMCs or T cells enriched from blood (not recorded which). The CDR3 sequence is CSVARGQDTQYF. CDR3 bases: TGCAGCGTGGCCAGGGGGCAGGATACGCAGTATTTT.